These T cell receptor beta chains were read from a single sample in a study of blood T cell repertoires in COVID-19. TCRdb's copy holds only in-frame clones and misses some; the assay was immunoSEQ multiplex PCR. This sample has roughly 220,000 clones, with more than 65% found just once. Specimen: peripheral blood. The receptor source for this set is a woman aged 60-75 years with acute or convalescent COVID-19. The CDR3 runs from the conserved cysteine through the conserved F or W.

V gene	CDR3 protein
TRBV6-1	CASSDWRGGNEQFF
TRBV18	CASSEWETQYF
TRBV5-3	CARRVCRVSGTGELFF
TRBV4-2	CASSQDDRPSYEQYF
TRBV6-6	CASSLTGYGYTF
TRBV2	CASSDRGETQYF
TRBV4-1	CASSTDSIMNTEAFF
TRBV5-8	CASSHGLGTDIRYGYTF
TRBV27	CASSFGSDGPQHF
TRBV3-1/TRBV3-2	CASSQGGQGLDEQFF
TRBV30	CASTSGTYNEQFF
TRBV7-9	CASSTRGGQETQYF
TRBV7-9	CASSLQGAHGYTF
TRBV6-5	CASSYRQGNTGELFF
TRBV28	CASSFPENTEAFF
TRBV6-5	CASSYGAGTDTQYF
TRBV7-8	CASSPTRDRGRAGNQPQHF
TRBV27	CASSSRGGQGWNYGYTF
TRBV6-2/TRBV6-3	CASSYSFRGNNEQFF
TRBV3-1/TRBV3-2	CASTSIDRGNTEAFF
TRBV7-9	CASSLGGGLSSPLHF
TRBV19	CASTRRETTSGNTIYF
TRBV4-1	CASSQAGYIFEELFF
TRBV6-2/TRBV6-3	CASSQPGQGRETQYF
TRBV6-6	CASSLTDSSYEQYF
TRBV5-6	CASSLRDRAAEKLFF
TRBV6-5	CASSPGRVRVDGYTF
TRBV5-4	CASSFHDTAQYF
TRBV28	CASSLGDRSGNTIYF
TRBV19	CASSIFSQGARQPQHF
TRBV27	CANGQSYGYTF
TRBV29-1	CSVEDRSGRGYTF
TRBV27	CASSSIQGAQPQHF
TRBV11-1	CASSPGTGSRWAFF
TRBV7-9	CASSGGQASRRGEQFF
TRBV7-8	CASSSGGEAFF
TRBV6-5	CASGALWGSGNTIYF
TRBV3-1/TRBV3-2	CASSQASGGAKTQYF
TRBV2	CASSEGGGGEETQYF
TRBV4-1	CASSQAATGTYEQYF
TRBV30	CAWQGQGHNYGYTF
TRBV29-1	CSITGIGNTIYF
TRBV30	CAWSDGAVGNTIYF
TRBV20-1	CSASDPTGFEQYF
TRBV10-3	CAISDSPPPLDRESEAFF
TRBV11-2	CASSDQTGEYYNEQFF
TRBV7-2	CASSSPGIRETQYF
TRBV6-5	CASGAGSNEKLFF
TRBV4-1	CASSQGLALTEQYF
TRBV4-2	CASSQEGTSGFYEQYF